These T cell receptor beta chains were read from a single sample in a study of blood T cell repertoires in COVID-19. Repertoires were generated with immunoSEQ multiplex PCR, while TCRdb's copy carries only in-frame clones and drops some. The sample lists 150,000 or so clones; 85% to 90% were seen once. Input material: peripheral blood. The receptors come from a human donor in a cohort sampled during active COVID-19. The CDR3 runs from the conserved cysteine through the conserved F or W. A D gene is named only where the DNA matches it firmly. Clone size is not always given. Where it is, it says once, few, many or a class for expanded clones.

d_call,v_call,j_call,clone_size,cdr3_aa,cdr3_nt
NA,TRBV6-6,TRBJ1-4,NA,CASSYSLSGEKLFF,TGTGCCAGCAGTTATAGCCTTTCGGGGGAAAAACTGTTTTTT
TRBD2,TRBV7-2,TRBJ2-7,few,CASSLRGGGGSYEQYF,TGTGCCAGCAGCTTAAGGGGTGGCGGGGGATCCTACGAGCAGTACTTC
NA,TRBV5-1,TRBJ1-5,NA,CASSLWGGSNQPQHF,TGCGCCAGCAGCTTGTGGGGGGGTAGCAATCAGCCCCAGCATTTT
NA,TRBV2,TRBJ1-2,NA,CASSEVRGDFGYTF,TGTGCCAGCAGTGAAGTCAGGGGAGACTTTGGCTACACCTTC
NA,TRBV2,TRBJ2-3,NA,CASTQPEGPSTDTQYF,TGTGCCAGCACCCAGCCAGAGGGCCCTAGCACAGATACGCAGTATTTT
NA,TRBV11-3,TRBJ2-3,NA,CASSREGGSTQYF,TGTGCCAGCAGCCGCGAGGGCGGTTCGACGCAGTATTTT
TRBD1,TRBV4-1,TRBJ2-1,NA,CASSQDGGRTGRDEQFF,TGCGCCAGCAGCCAAGATGGGGGGAGGACAGGGCGGGATGAGCAGTTCTTC
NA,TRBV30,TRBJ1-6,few,CAWSAGGSTNSPLHF,TGTGCCTGGAGCGCGGGGGGCAGTACGAATTCACCCCTCCACTTT
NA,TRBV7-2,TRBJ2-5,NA,CASSLVIGGLQETQYF,TGTGCCAGCAGCTTAGTGATTGGCGGACTGCAAGAGACCCAGTACTTC
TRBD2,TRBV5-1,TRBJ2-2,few,CASSLRTRLAGELFF,TGCGCCAGCAGCTTGAGGACTAGATTGGCCGGGGAGCTGTTTTTT
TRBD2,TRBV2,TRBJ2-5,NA,CASTPSGRARQYF,TGTGCCAGCACACCGAGCGGGAGGGCCCGGCAGTACTTC
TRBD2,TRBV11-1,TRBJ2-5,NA,CASSLGLPSGGMAQYF,TGTGCCAGCAGCTTAGGCCTCCCTAGCGGGGGTATGGCCCAGTACTTC
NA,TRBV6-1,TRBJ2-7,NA,CASSEAGGQNALYEQYF,TGTGCCAGCAGTGAAGCGGGGGGGCAGAACGCTCTCTACGAGCAGTACTTC
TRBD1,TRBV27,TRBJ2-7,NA,CDEQGIYEQYF,TGTGATGAACAGGGGATCTACGAGCAGTACTTC
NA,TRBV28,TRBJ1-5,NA,CASSLLVVSRMRNSNQPQHF,TGTGCCAGCAGTTTATTGGTGGTCAGCCGCATGAGGAATTCCAATCAGCCCCAGCATTTT
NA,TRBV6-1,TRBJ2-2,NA,CASSEPGENTGELFF,TGTGCCAGCAGTGAACCGGGGGAAAACACCGGGGAGCTGTTTTTT
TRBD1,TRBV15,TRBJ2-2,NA,CATSRDLGQGPTGELFF,TGTGCCACCAGCAGAGATCTGGGACAGGGGCCAACCGGGGAGCTGTTTTTT
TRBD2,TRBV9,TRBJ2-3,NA,CASSVAGSGRHSDTQYF,TGTGCCAGCAGCGTAGCTGGGAGCGGGAGGCACTCAGATACGCAGTATTTT
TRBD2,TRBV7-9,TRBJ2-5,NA,CASSKREARRETQYF,TGTGCCAGTTCGAAACGGGAGGCCCGAAGGGAGACCCAGTACTTC
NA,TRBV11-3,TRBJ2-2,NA,CASSLGGQPTGELFF,TGTGCCAGCAGCTTGGGGGGACAGCCCACCGGGGAGCTGTTTTTT
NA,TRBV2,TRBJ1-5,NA,CASQLITGNNQPQHF,TGTGCCAGCCAGCTAATTACAGGGAATAACCAGCCCCAGCATTTT
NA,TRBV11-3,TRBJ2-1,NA,CASSLQYWSEGSHEQFF,TGTGCCAGCAGCTTACAGTACTGGTCAGAGGGCTCCCATGAGCAGTTCTTC
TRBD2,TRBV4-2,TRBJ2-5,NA,CASSRRIPLAGGLQETQYF,TGTGCCAGCAGCCGACGGATACCACTAGCGGGAGGGCTCCAAGAGACCCAGTACTTC
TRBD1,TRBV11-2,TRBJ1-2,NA,CASSLEQTGVGYTF,TGTGCCAGCAGCTTAGAACAGACAGGGGTCGGCTACACCTTC
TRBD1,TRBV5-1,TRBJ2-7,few,CASSLGQGLPRLEQYF,TGCGCCAGCAGCTTAGGACAGGGCCTACCTAGGCTCGAGCAGTACTTC
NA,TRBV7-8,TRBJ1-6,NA,CASSLETARKAYNSPLHF,TGTGCCAGCAGCTTAGAGACAGCCCGAAAAGCATATAATTCACCCCTCCACTTT
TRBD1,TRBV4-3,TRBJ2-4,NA,CASSQDVDRENIQYF,TGCGCCAGCAGCCAAGACGTCGACAGGGAAAACATTCAGTACTTC
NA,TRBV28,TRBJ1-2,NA,CASSAPTPTTIYGYTF,TGTGCCAGCAGTGCACCCACACCAACAACGATCTATGGCTACACCTTC
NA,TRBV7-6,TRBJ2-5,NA,CASSSYQGPETQYF,TGTGCCAGCAGCTCTTATCAGGGGCCGGAGACCCAGTACTTC
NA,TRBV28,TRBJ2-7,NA,CASSLRVPYEQYF,TGTGCCAGCAGTCTCCGGGTACCCTACGAGCAGTACTTC
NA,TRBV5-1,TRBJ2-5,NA,CASSRGHSQETQYF,TGCGCCAGCAGCCGAGGACACTCCCAAGAGACCCAGTACTTC
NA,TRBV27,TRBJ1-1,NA,CASIGQLYMNTEAFF,TGTGCCAGCATCGGACAGCTTTACATGAACACTGAAGCTTTCTTT
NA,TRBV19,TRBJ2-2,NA,CASSIGGWSGTGELFF,TGTGCCAGTAGTATTGGGGGGTGGAGTGGAACCGGGGAGCTGTTTTTT
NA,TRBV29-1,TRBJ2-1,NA,CSVTQGGWSYNEQFF,TGCAGCGTTACACAGGGTGGTTGGTCCTACAATGAGCAGTTCTTC
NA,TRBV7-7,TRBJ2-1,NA,CASSLGLGGASYNEQFF,TGTGCTAGCAGCTTAGGTCTTGGGGGGGCCTCCTACAATGAGCAGTTCTTC
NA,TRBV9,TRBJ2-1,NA,CASSVDVGDMANEQFF,TGTGCCAGCAGCGTAGACGTGGGAGACATGGCCAATGAGCAGTTCTTC
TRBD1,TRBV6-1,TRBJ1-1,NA,CASSEVDREGEAFF,TGTGCCAGCAGTGAGGTGGACAGGGAGGGTGAAGCTTTCTTT
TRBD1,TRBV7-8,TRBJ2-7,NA,CASSSEPGQGYYEQYF,TGTGCCAGCAGCTCAGAACCGGGACAGGGGTACTACGAGCAGTACTTC
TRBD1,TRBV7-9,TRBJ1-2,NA,CASSLVRDRLGYGYTF,TGTGCCAGCAGCTTAGTCCGGGACAGGTTGGGCTATGGCTACACCTTC
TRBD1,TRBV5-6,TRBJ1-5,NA,CASSPGQGNQPQHF,TGTGCCAGCAGCCCGGGACAGGGCAATCAGCCCCAGCATTTT